This T cell receptor (beta chain) was recovered during a study of T cell responses to AZD1222 COVID-19 vaccine (dated by TCRdb to the early 2020s). For context, the study as a whole: AZD1222 recipients with second doses at about 4 weeks or about 12 weeks were pooled, because spike-specific TCR depth and breadth did not differ between schedules. A total of 233 trial participants underwent TCR sequencing, of whom under 220 had received two doses of AZD1222 and some 25 had received two doses of the MenACWY control vaccine. Trial participants were enrolled into age subgroups of 18-55, 56-69 and 70-plus years, which contained approximately 150, 28 and 58 TCR-sequenced participants, respectively.

Of note for this clone: The clone's antigen remains unknown. No clone much larger than this one lies a single base away; base qualities are absent.

The V end loses 5 bases and the J end loses 4 bases, and a stretch of 15 bases separates them. CDR1 is given as SGHTA and CDR2 as FQGNSA, both from the germline V gene. The CDR3, cysteine through phenylalanine, is 15 amino acids long. The DNA shown is the 45-base CDR3, in frame from base 1. The CDR3 regions of human TCRbeta chains were analyzed by immunosequencing. The paper's data handling went like this. Repertoire TCRs were checked for matches against a reference library of SARS-CoV-2-specific TCRs that had been generated using the MIRA antigen-specificity platform. Breadth was defined as the fraction of unique TCRs that were SARS-CoV-2-associated, and depth was defined as the fraction of total T cells that were SARS-CoV-2-associated. Each spike-specific TCR was assigned to its reactive spike region and to a CD4 or CD8 class using the MIRA data. Log10-transformed breadth and depth values were compared by one-way ANOVA with Sidak's multiple comparisons tests. As stored in TCRdb, this immuneACCESS dataset retains in-frame rearrangements with V and J assigned. A fraction of the clones does not appear; measured against another copy, unresolved V genes explain less than half of the discrepancy, and the remainder lacks a known reason. Clone size and V and J calls were adopted from that table, with D and trimming inferred from the DNA. This sample has around 170,000 clones in its table, and under 95% of those were observed once. The ten largest clones take up over 0.75% of the sample.

Findings and caveats that apply to the study as a whole: Most participants were white British and females outnumbered males, and the authors suggested that clonal diversity may have been underestimated. The 56-69-year group was small, and its depth increase did not reach significance, likely because of low power. Spike-specific TCR breadth and depth rose significantly after two AZD1222 doses compared with day 0 and with MenACWY recipients. The whole spike protein was spanned by vaccine-associated CD4 TCRs, and dominant responses were seen in regions 160-218 and 743-854. Nearly half of unique spike-specific TCRs reportedly recognized epitopes outside regions mutated in the B.1.351 and B.1.1.7 variants. Conclusions about previously exposed vaccinees are limited, since just six AZD1222 recipients were seropositive for SARS-CoV-2 at baseline. Because no samples from the day 14 peak response were available, repertoires could be characterized only after the peak T cell response.

What the time point label conveys for this sample: baseline before first vaccination. Samples from vaccinated people were obtained from the UK trials COV001 and COV002, which included a single-blind randomized controlled phase 2/3 trial of AZD1222 (ChAdOx1 nCoV-19) in healthy adults. For TCRbeta chain sequencing, PBMC samples were collected from trial participants at day 0 and at day 28 after the second dose. The sequence came from an adult in good health. The sample here was peripheral blood, taken on day 0 of AZD1222 vaccination. The V and J genes are TRBV7-2 and TRBJ1-5, with no confident D gene call. At the DNA level, the sequence is TGTGCCAGCAGCGTCATCGCAGGAGATAATCAGCCCCAGCATTTT. Translated, this gives CASSVIAGDNQPQHF.